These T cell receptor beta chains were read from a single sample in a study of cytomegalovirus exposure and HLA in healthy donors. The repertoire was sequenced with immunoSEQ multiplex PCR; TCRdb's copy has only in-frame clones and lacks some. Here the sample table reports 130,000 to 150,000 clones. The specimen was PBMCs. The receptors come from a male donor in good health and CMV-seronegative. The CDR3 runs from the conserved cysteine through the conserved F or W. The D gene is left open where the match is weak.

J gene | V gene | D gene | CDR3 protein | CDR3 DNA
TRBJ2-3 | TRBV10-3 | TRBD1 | CAISPGQGAADTQYF | TGTGCCATCAGCCCGGGACAGGGGGCAGCAGATACGCAGTATTTT
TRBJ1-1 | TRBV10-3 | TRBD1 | CAISDPGQPNTEAFF | TGTGCCATCAGTGATCCGGGACAGCCGAACACTGAAGCTTTCTTT
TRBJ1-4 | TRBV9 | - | CASSVGQGDEKLFF | TGTGCCAGCAGCGTAGGTCAGGGTGATGAAAAACTGTTTTTT
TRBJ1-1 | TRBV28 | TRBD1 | CASSLGQGAGAAFF | TGTGCCAGCAGTTTAGGTCAGGGGGCAGGGGCAGCTTTCTTT
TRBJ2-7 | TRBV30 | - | CAWSEDSLHYEQYF | TGTGCCTGGAGCGAGGACAGCTTACACTACGAGCAGTACTTC
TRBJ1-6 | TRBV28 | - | CASSFVRELGSPLHF | TGTGCCAGCAGTTTTGTAAGGGAGTTGGGCTCACCCCTCCACTTT
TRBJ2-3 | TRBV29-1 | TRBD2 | CSVDAGDTTDTQYF | TGCAGCGTTGATGCGGGGGATACGACAGATACGCAGTATTTT
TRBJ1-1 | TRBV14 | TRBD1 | CASCQGARNTEAFF | TGTGCCAGCTGCCAGGGGGCGCGGAACACTGAAGCTTTCTTT
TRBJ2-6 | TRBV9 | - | CASSPIPTTGANVLTF | TGTGCCAGCAGCCCTATCCCGACTACTGGGGCCAACGTCCTGACTTTC
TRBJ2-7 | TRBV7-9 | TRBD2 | CASSPTSGDTYEQYF | TGTGCCAGCAGCCCGACTAGCGGAGACACCTACGAGCAGTACTTC
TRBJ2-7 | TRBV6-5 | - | CASRARQASSYEQYF | TGTGCCAGCAGGGCTCGACAGGCCAGCTCCTACGAGCAGTACTTC
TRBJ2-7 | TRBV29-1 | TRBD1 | CSGRQGLSEQYF | TGCAGCGGTCGACAGGGGTTAAGTGAGCAGTACTTC
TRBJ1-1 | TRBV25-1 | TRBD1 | CASRTGHEAFF | TGTGCCAGCAGGACAGGGCATGAAGCTTTCTTT